This entry lists 29 T cell receptor beta chains sequenced from one sample in a study of blood T cell repertoires in COVID-19 (dated by TCRdb to about 2020). Receptor amplification or capture employed the immunoSEQ multiplex PCR assay. What TCRdb holds here is the immuneACCESS table cut down to in-frame rearrangements. Part of the clones is not present; checked against another copy, under half of the missing clones reflect an unresolved V gene, and the others are unexplained. Here the sample has 400,000 to 450,000 clones; 75% to 90% occur a single time. The ten largest clones add up to 1.4% of the sample. Source material: peripheral blood. The receptor source for this set is a woman aged 30 to 39 with active or convalescent COVID-19.

This chain uses TRBV4-1 with TRBJ1-4, with TRBD1 matching 8 bases. The CDR3 has 15 residues. The V gene end was trimmed by 6 bases and the J gene end by 4 bases; junction bases not matched to a gene: 7. In germline, CDR1 is MGHRA, CDR2 YSYEKL. CDR3 bases: TGCGCCAGCAGTCCACCGGGACAGGATAATGAAAAACTGTTTTTT. Translated: CASSPPGQDNEKLFF.

V usage is TRBV27 and J usage is TRBJ2-7; D is uncertain. This CDR3 spans 15 amino acids. Germline V gene sequence: CDR1 MNHEY, CDR2 SMNVEV (reference sequence). V lost 4 bases and J lost 0, with 13 bases in between. The CDR3 region is CASSSNTIGSYEQYF. Written as DNA, the CDR3 is TGTGCCAGCAGTTCCAACACTATAGGCTCCTACGAGCAGTACTTC.

CDR3: CASSIPRGASGTTDTQYF. DNA for the CDR3: TGTGCCAGTAGTATACCCCGGGGAGCTAGCGGGACGACAGATACGCAGTATTTT. V usage is TRBV19 and J usage is TRBJ2-3; 9 bases map to TRBD2. With V trimmed by 2 bases and J by 3 bases, 12 bases remained unmatched. The CDR3 spans 18 residues. Germline loops: CDR1 LNHDA, CDR2 SQIVND (reference sequence).

The V and J genes are TRBV5-1 and TRBJ1-4; tentative D call: TRBD1 (6 bases). V was trimmed by 4 bases and J by 0 bases, leaving 13 bases between them. The CDR3 is 16 residues long. Germline-derived CDR1 and CDR2 are SGHRS and YFSETQ. CDR3 residues: CASSPRGGATNEKLFF. CDR3 sequence (DNA): TGCGCCAGCAGCCCGCGAGGGGGGGCAACTAATGAAAAACTGTTTTTT.

This rearrangement joins TRBV12-3 or TRBV12-4 to TRBJ1-2, with D unclear. The CDR3 runs 12 residues. Trimming took off 4 bases at V and 13 bases at J, with 16 bases between the two ends. As DNA, the CDR3 is TGTGCCAGCAGTTACAGCCCCCCAGGTTCCACCTTC. This codes for CASSYSPPGSTF.

The V gene is TRBV7-6, the J gene TRBJ1-1; D perhaps matches TRBD1 (5 bases). The CDR3 is made up of 15 amino acids. The germline V gene has CDR1 SGHVS and CDR2 FNYEAQ. V gave up 4 bases and J gave up 3 bases, with 15 bases separating them. The CDR3 reads CASSSQDTTDTEAFF. In DNA, the CDR3 is TGTGCCAGCAGCTCCCAGGACACAACCGACACTGAAGCTTTCTTT.

The J gene is TRBJ2-7, the V gene TRBV20-1; the match to TRBD2 covers 8 bases. From germline, CDR1 is DFQATT and CDR2 SNEGSKA (reference sequence). The CDR3 consists of 11 residues. V was pared by 6 bases and J by 5 bases, with 3 bases of the junction left unmatched. The CDR3 spells CSARTSNEQYF. The CDR3 DNA reads as TGCAGTGCCAGGACTAGCAACGAGCAGTACTTC.

This chain joins TRBV2 and TRBJ2-7; 8 bases line up with TRBD2. Losses at the gene ends were 2 bases for V and 2 bases for J; bases not matched to a gene: 5. CDR1 is SNHLY, CDR2 FYNNEI, per germline. This CDR3 comprises 15 residues. The CDR3 sequence is CASSESVAGTYEQYF. As DNA, the CDR3 is TGTGCCAGCAGTGAATCGGTAGCGGGGACCTACGAGCAGTACTTC.

The V call is TRBV5-1, the J call TRBJ1-1, with 8 bases identical to TRBD1. The length of the CDR3 is 15 residues. Germline V gene sequence: CDR1 SGHRS, CDR2 YFSETQ. After removal of 4 bases from V and 12 bases from J, the junction contained 17 bases not matched to a gene. CDR3 sequence reads: CASSTRPGQGEETFF. The CDR3 nucleotides read TGCGCCAGCAGCACCCGCCCCGGACAGGGAGAAGAAACTTTCTTT.

J is TRBJ2-3 and V is TRBV24-1; D ambiguous. CDR3 length equals 12 residues. Germline V lookup: CDR1 KGHDR, CDR2 SFDVKD. Trimming pared 3 bases from V and 3 bases from J, leaving 3 bases between. The CDR3 is CATSDRTDTQYF. CDR3 bases: TGTGCCACCAGTGATCGGACAGATACGCAGTATTTT.

The V call is TRBV6-1, the J call TRBJ1-2; a weak D match, TRBD1 (6 bases). Germline CDR1 reads MNHNS; CDR2 reads SASEGT. This CDR3 comprises 14 residues. Trimming left V 0 bases short and J 8 bases short, with 13 bases between. The CDR3 DNA follows: TGTGCCAGCAGTGAAGCGGTAACAGGGATCGGCTACACCTTC. Translating it yields CASSEAVTGIGYTF.

V is TRBV14 and J is TRBJ2-2; 8 bases align to TRBD1. This CDR3 is 15 amino acids long. Trimming cost V 5 bases and J 3 bases; bases outside gene matches: 5. The germline gives CDR1 SGHDN, CDR2 FVKESK. CDR3 nucleotides: TGTGCCAGCAGCAAAGGACAGGGCTACACCGGGGAGCTGTTTTTT. Its translation is CASSKGQGYTGELFF.

V usage is TRBV27 and J usage is TRBJ1-5; D is possibly TRBD1 (6 bases). CDR1 and CDR2 from the germline V gene are MNHEY and SMNVEV (reference sequence). The CDR3 length is 15 residues. The V end was cut by 5 bases, the J end by 5 bases, with 16 bases between. For the CDR3, the DNA is TGTGCCAGCAGTGCGGACCGGGACAACTATCAGCCCCAGCATTTT. Translation gives CASSADRDNYQPQHF.

The gene calls are TRBV3-1 (or the pseudogene TRBV3-2) and TRBJ2-7; D is uncertain. Germline values: CDR1 LGHDT, CDR2 YNNKEL (reference sequence). V shed 0 bases and J shed 0 bases, with 6 bases lying between them. This CDR3 spans 14 amino acids. The CDR3 loop reads CASSQDYVSYEQYF. Written as DNA, the CDR3 is TGTGCCAGCAGCCAAGACTACGTCTCCTACGAGCAGTACTTC.

The chain carries TRBV4-1 and TRBJ1-2; the D gene is possibly TRBD1 (5 bases). V lost 3 bases, J lost 4 bases, and 12 bases lay in between. This CDR3 spans 14 amino acids. Germline CDR1 MGHRA, CDR2 YSYEKL. CDR3 coding DNA: TGCGCCAGCAGCCAGGAGTCGGGGGGCTATGGCTACACCTTC. This codes for CASSQESGGYGYTF.

For the CDR3, the DNA is TGTGCCTCACAGGACAGGGCTACTTATGGCTACACCTTC. Amino acid sequence: CASQDRATYGYTF. J is TRBJ1-2 and V is TRBV7-8; 8 nucleotides line up with TRBD1. CDR3 length: 13 residues. J gave up 5 bases and V 11 bases, and 10 bases lay outside the gene matches. CDR1 and CDR2 (germline): SGHVS, FQNEAQ.

The V gene is TRBV4-1, the J gene TRBJ2-6; TRBD1 matches at 7 bases. The CDR3 loop spans 16 amino acids. Germline assignment: CDR1 MGHRA and CDR2 YSYEKL. Trimming took 4 bases from V and 2 from J; bases not matched to a gene: 5. The CDR3 is CASSPTGSTGANVLTF. The DNA of the CDR3 is TGCGCCAGCAGCCCGACAGGGTCAACTGGGGCCAACGTCCTGACTTTC.

The chain carries TRBV2 and TRBJ2-4, with TRBD1 matching 7 bases. CDR1 is SNHLY, CDR2 FYNNEI, per germline. The J segment lost 6 bases and the V segment lost 4 bases, leaving 6 bases of the junction unmatched. The length of the CDR3 is 14 residues. The CDR3 loop is CASSAAAGGNIQYF. For the CDR3, the DNA is TGTGCCAGCAGTGCTGCGGCAGGGGGAAACATTCAGTACTTC.

The chain uses TRBV7-8 and TRBJ1-2; 10 nucleotides line up with TRBD1. The CDR3 has 13 residues. CDR1 is SGHVS, CDR2 FQNEAQ, per germline. The V segment lost 6 bases and the J segment 10 bases; nucleotides outside the gene matches: 8. The CDR3 loop is CASSRQGAGPYTF. For the CDR3, the DNA is TGTGCCAGCAGTCGACAGGGGGCCGGGCCCTACACCTTC.

The gene calls are TRBV6-4 and TRBJ2-3, with TRBD1 matching over 9 bases. Germline CDR1 is MRHNA and CDR2 is SNTAGT. Trimming took 0 bases from V and 4 from J; bases not matched to a gene: 5. This CDR3 spans 16 amino acids. DNA for the CDR3: TGTGCCAGCAGTGACTCGTCGGGACAGGGTTCAGATACGCAGTATTTT. Protein sequence: CASSDSSGQGSDTQYF.

The chain employs TRBV5-1 and TRBJ1-2; 7 nucleotides line up with TRBD1. CDR3 length: 16 amino acids. CDR1 and CDR2 from the germline V gene are SGHRS and YFSETQ. V trimming: 4 bases; J trimming: 4 bases; junction bases outside the gene matches: 13. CDR3: CASSLGVGDSFYGYTF. The CDR3 DNA sequence: TGCGCCAGCAGCCTTGGAGTCGGGGACAGTTTCTATGGCTACACCTTC. The full variable domain, with the rest looked up from reference TRBV5-1 and TRBJ1-2, is KAGVTQTPRYLIKTRGQQVTLSCSPISGHRSVSWYQQTPGQGLQFLFEYFSETQRNKGNFPGRFSGRQFSNSRSEMNVSTLELGDSALYLCASSLGVGDSFYGYTFGSGTRLTVV.

This sequence joins TRBV5-1 and TRBJ1-6; D uncertain. V lost 9 bases and J lost 7, with 14 bases in between. The CDR3 totals 13 residues. Germline CDR1 is SGHRS and CDR2 is YFSETQ. The CDR3 nucleotides read TGCGCCACCCTAGGGAGGGTGAATTCACCCCTCCACTTT. This gives the protein CATLGRVNSPLHF.

DNA for the CDR3: TGTGCCAGCAGTGAAGATGCGGGGGTGGGTACAGATACGCAGTATTTT. This encodes CASSEDAGVGTDTQYF. V and J are TRBV2 and TRBJ2-3, with TRBD2 matching 7 bases. V lost 1 base to trimming and J lost 3 bases; unmatched junction nucleotides: 7. From germline, CDR1 is SNHLY and CDR2 FYNNEI. The CDR3 totals 16 residues.

This chain joins TRBV7-2 and TRBJ1-3; the D is unclear. CDR3 length: 12 residues. CDR1 is SGHTA and CDR2 is FQGNSA in the germline V gene. The V and J ends lost 2 bases and 5 bases respectively, with 4 bases between them. The DNA of the CDR3 is TGTGCCAGCAGCTTATTCAGAAACACCATATATTTT. Translating it yields CASSLFRNTIYF.

The gene calls are TRBV18 and TRBJ1-1; D gene uncertain. Germline V gives CDR1 KGHSH, CDR2 LQKENI. V was clipped by 3 bases and J by 1 base, with 9 bases between them. The CDR3 sequence is 14 residues long. CDR3 in DNA: TGTGCCAGCTCACCCGGACTGTCGAACACTGAAGCTTTCTTT. Protein sequence: CASSPGLSNTEAFF.

The V and J genes are TRBV9 and TRBJ2-3, with D unresolved. The CDR3 has 14 residues. The V end was cut by 0 bases, the J end by 2 bases, with 7 bases between. Germline CDR1 is SGDLS and CDR2 is YYNGEE. The CDR3 sequence is CASSVASITDTQYF. The CDR3 DNA is TGTGCCAGCAGCGTAGCGTCTATCACAGATACGCAGTATTTT.

V usage is TRBV5-4 and J usage is TRBJ2-3; D may be TRBD1 (6 bases). V was trimmed by 2 bases and J by 0 bases, leaving 13 bases between them. Looked up from germline, CDR1 is SGHNT and CDR2 is YYREEE (reference sequence). The CDR3 covers 16 residues. The CDR3 reads CASSFAGVASTDTQYF. CDR3 bases: TGTGCCAGCAGCTTTGCAGGGGTAGCGAGCACAGATACGCAGTATTTT.

The chain combines TRBV5-4 with TRBJ2-2, with D uncertain. The CDR3 spans 16 residues. V was trimmed by 0 bases and J by 2 bases, leaving 11 bases between them. CDR1 and CDR2 from the germline V gene are SGHNT and YYREEE (reference sequence). CDR3 DNA sequence: TGTGCCAGCAGCTTGGATTCGCGAACCAACACCGGGGAGCTGTTTTTT. Its protein is CASSLDSRTNTGELFF. Supplemented by reference TRBV5-4 and TRBJ2-2, the full variable domain reads ETGVTQSPTHLIKTRGQQVTLRCSSQSGHNTVSWYQQALGQGPQFIFQYYREEENGRGNFPPRFSGLQFPNYSSELNVNALELDDSALYLCASSLDSRTNTGELFFGEGSRLTVL.

The genes are TRBV7-8 and TRBJ2-3; 10 bases match TRBD2. This CDR3 comprises 17 residues. CDR1 SGHVS and CDR2 FQNEAQ come from the germline V gene. V was clipped by 7 bases and J by 2 bases; unmatched bases: 12. Written as DNA, the CDR3 is TGTGCCAGCACCCTCCTGAGCGGGGGGGCGATCACAGATACGCAGTATTTT. Its protein is CASTLLSGGAITDTQYF.